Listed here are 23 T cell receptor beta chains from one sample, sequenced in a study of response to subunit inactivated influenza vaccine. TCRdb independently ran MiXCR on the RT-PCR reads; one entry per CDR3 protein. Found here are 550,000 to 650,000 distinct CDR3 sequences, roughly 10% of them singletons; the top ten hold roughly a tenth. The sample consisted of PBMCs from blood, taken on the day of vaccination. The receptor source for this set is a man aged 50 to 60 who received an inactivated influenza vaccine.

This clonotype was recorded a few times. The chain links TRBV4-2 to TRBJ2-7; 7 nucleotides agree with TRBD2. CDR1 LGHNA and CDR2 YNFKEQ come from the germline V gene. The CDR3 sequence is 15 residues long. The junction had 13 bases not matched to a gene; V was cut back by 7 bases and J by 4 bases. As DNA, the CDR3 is TGTGCCAGCACCAAGGGGAGGGAGGCTGGGTACGAGCAGTACTTC. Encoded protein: CASTKGREAGYEQYF.

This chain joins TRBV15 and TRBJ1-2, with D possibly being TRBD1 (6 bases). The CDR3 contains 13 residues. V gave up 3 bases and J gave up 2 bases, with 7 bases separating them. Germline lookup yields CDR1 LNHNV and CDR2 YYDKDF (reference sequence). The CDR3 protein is CATSSTGNYGYTF. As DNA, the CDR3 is TGTGCCACCAGCAGTACAGGGAACTATGGCTACACCTTC.

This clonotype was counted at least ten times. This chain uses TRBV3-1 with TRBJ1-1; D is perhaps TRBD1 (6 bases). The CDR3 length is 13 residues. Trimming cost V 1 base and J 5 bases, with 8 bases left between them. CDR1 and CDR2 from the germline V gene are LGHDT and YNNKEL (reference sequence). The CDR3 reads CASSQGRGTEAFF. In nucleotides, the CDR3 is TGTGCCAGCAGCCAAGGCAGGGGAACTGAAGCTTTCTTT.

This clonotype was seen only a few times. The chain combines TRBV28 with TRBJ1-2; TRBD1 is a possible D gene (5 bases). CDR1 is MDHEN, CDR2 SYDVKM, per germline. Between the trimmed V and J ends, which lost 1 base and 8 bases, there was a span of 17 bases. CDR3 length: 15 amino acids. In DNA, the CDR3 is TGTGCCAGCAGTTTATCCCAGGACGGGGGTCGGGGCTACACCTTC. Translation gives CASSLSQDGGRGYTF.

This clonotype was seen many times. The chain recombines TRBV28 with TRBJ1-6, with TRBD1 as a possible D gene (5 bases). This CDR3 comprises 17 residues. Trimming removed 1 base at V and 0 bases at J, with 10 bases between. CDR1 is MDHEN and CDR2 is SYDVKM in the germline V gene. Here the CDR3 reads CASSLYRSSSYNSPLHF. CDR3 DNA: TGTGCCAGCAGTTTATACAGGTCTAGCTCCTATAATTCACCCCTCCACTTT.

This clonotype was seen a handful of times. The CDR3 here is CASRTPQHQPQHF. CDR3 DNA: TGTGCCAGCAGGACGCCGCAGCATCAGCCCCAGCATTTT. V is TRBV14 and J is TRBJ1-5; D uncertain. CDR1 SGHDN and CDR2 FVKESK come from the germline V gene. The CDR3 loop spans 13 amino acids. With 6 bases removed from V and 5 bases from J, the gap between germline ends came to 11 bases.

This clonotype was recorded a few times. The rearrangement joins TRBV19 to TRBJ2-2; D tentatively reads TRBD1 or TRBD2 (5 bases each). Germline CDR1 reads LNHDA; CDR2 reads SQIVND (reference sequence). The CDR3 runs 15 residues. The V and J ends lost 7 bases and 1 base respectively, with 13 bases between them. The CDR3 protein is CASTSRDQNTGELFF. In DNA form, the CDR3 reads TGTGCCAGTACCTCCCGGGACCAGAACACCGGGGAGCTGTTTTTT. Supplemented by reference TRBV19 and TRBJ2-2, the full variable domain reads DGGITQSPKYLFRKEGQNVTLSCEQNLNHDAMYWYRQDPGQGLRLIYYSQIVNDFQKGDIAEGYSVSREKKESFPLTVTSAQKNPTAFYLCASTSRDQNTGELFFGEGSRLTVL.

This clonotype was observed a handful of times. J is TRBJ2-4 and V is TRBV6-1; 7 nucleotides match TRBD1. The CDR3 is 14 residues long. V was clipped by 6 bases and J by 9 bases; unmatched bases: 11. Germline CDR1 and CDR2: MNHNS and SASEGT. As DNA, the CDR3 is TGTGCCAGCAGCCTGGGACAGACGAAACCCATTCAGTACTTC. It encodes CASSLGQTKPIQYF.

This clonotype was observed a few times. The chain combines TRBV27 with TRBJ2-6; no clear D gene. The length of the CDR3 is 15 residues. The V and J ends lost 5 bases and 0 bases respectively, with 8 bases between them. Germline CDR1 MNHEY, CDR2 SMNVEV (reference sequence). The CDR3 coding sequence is TGTGCCAGCAGTCCCAGCCACTCTGGGGCCAACGTCCTGACTTTC. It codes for CASSPSHSGANVLTF.

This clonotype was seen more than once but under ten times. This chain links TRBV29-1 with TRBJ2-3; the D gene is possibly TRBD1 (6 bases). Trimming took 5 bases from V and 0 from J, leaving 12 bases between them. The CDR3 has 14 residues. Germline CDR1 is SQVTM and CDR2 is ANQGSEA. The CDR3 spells CSVRVGQSTDTQYF. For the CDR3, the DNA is TGCAGCGTTAGGGTGGGACAAAGCACAGATACGCAGTATTTT.

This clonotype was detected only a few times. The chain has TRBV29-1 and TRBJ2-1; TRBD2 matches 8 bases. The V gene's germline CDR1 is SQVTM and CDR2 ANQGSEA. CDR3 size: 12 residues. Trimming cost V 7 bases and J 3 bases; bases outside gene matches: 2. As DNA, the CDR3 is TGCAGCGCCGGGGGGGGCTACAATGAGCAGTTCTTC. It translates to CSAGGGYNEQFF.

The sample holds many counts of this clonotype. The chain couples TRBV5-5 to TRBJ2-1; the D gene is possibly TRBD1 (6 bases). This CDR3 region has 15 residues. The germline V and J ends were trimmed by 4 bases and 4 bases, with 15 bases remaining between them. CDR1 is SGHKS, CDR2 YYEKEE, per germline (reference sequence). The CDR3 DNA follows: TGTGCCAGCAGCCTTGCCGCACAGGGTTACAATGAGCAGTTCTTC. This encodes CASSLAAQGYNEQFF.

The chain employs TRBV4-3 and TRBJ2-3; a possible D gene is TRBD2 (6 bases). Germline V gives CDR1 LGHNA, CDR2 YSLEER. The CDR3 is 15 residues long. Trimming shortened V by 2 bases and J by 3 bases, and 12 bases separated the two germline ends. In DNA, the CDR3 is TGCGCCAGCAGCCAATTGGGGAGGCAAACAGATACGCAGTATTTT. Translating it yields CASSQLGRQTDTQYF.

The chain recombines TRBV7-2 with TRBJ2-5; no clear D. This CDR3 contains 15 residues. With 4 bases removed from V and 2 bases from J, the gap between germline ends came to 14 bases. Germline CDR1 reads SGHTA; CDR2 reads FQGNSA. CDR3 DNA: TGTGCCAGCAGCTCCCGTATGAGAGGTCAAGAGACCCAGTACTTC. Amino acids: CASSSRMRGQETQYF.

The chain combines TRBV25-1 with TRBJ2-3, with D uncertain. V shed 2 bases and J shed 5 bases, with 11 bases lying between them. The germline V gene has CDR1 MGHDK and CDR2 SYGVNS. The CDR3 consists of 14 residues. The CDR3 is CASSEHSLGDTQYF. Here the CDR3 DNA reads TGTGCCAGCAGTGAACATAGCTTGGGAGATACGCAGTATTTT.

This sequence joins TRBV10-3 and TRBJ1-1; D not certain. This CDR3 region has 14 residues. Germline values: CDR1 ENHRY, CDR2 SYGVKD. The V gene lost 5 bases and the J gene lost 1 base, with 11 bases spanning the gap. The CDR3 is CAISSETSNTEAFF. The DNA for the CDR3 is TGTGCCATCAGTTCCGAGACTTCGAACACTGAAGCTTTCTTT.

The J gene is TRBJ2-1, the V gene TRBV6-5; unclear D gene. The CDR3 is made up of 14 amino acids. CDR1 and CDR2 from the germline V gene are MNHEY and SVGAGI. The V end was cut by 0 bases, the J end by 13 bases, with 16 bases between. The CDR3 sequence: CASSYSVYTVGQFF. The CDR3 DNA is TGTGCCAGCAGTTACTCGGTGTATACGGTTGGCCAGTTCTTC.

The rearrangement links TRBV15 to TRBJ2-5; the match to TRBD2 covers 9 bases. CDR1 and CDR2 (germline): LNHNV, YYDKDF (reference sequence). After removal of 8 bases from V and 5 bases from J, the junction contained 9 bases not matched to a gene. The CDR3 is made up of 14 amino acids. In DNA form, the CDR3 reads TGTGCCACCGGGGGACTAGCAAGAATGGAGACCCAGTACTTC. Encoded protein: CATGGLARMETQYF. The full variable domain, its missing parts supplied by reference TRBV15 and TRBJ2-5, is DAMVIQNPRYQVTQFGKPVTLSCSQTLNHNVMYWYQQKSSQAPKLLFHYYDKDFNNEADTPDNFQSRRPNTSFCFLDIRSPGLGDTAMYLCATGGLARMETQYFGPGTRLLVL.

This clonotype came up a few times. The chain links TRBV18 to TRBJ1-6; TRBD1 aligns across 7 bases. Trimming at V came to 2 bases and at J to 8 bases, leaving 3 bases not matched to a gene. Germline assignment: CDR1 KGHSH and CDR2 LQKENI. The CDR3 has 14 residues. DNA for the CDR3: TGTGCCAGCTCACCAAGACAGGGTGATTCACCCCTCCACTTT. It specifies CASSPRQGDSPLHF.

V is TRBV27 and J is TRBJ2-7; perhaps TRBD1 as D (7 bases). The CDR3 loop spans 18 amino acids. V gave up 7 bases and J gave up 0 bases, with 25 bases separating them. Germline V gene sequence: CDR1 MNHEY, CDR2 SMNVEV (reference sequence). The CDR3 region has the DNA TGTGCCAGCACCCCGCGGGACAGAGATACGCCGAGCTCCTACGAGCAGTACTTC. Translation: CASTPRDRDTPSSYEQYF.

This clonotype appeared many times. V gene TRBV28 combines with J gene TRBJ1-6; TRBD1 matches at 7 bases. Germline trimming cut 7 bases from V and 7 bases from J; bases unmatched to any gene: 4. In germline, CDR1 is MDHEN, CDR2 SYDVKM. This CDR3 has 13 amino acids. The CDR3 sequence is CASKRQGNSPLHF. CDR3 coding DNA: TGTGCCAGCAAAAGACAGGGAAATTCACCCCTCCACTTT.

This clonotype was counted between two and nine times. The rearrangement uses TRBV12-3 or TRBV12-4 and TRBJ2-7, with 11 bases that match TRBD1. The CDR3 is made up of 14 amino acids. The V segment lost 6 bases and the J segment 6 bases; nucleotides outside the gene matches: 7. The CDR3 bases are TGTGCCAGCAGAACCGGGACAGGGGGTAGCGAGCAGTACTTC. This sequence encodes CASRTGTGGSEQYF.

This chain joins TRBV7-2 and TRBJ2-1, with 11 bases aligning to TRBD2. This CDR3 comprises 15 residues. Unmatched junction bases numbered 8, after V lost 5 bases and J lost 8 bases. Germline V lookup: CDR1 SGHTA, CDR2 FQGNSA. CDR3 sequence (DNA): TGTGCCAGCAGCCCTGATAGCGGGAGGGCCTATGAGCAGTTCTTC. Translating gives CASSPDSGRAYEQFF.